These 8 T cell receptor beta chains were all obtained from the same sample, sequenced in a study of T cell repertoires in cytomegalovirus infection. TCRdb reanalysed the reads using MiXCR and keeps one entry per CDR3 protein. Of approximately 910,000 distinct CDR3 sequences in the sample, approximately 32% were seen once. No antigen has been assigned to these receptors. Source: cultured CD8+ T cells from PBMCs, taken from culture after CMV antigen stimulation. The source of these receptors is a human donor in good health (CMV status not recorded). Some clones in this sample may be carry-over from other donors' samples.

J is TRBJ2-5 and V is TRBV25-1; TRBD1 might be the D (5 bases). Trimming took 7 bases from V and 4 from J, leaving 10 bases between them. Per germline, CDR1 MGHDK and CDR2 SYGVNS. The CDR3 is 12 residues long. CDR3 nucleotide sequence: TGTGCCAGCATATCAGGGTTAGAGACCCAGTACTTC. It translates to CASISGLETQYF.

The chain links TRBV15 to TRBJ1-1; D is undetermined. Germline CDR1 and CDR2: LNHNV and YYDKDF (reference sequence). Trimming took off 0 bases at V and 0 bases at J, with 11 bases between the two ends. The CDR3 covers 16 residues. Here the CDR3 DNA reads TGTGCCACCAGCAGAGACGGTGACGTGATGAACACTGAAGCTTTCTTT. Encoded protein: CATSRDGDVMNTEAFF.

This clonotype was picked up a small number of times. The CDR3 loop is CASSYTDHTDTQYF. DNA of the CDR3: TGTGCCAGCAGTTACACGGACCACACAGATACGCAGTATTTT. V usage is TRBV6-5 and J usage is TRBJ2-3; D remains unclear. Per germline, CDR1 MNHEY and CDR2 SVGAGI. CDR3 size: 14 residues. Trimming pared 2 bases from V and 2 bases from J, leaving 8 bases between.

The rearrangement joins TRBV6-6 to TRBJ2-5; D is perhaps TRBD1 or TRBD2 (5 bases each). This CDR3 spans 19 amino acids. CDR1 and CDR2 from the germline V gene are MNHNY and SVGAGI (reference sequence). The V end lost 0 bases, the J end lost 0 bases, and 20 bases lay between the germline ends. CDR3 protein: CASSYSFRPGTRYQETQYF. In nucleotides, the CDR3 is TGTGCCAGCAGTTACTCGTTCCGGCCCGGGACCCGGTACCAAGAGACCCAGTACTTC.

This clonotype was seen more than once but under ten times. This CDR3 reads CAISETGSTEAFF. The DNA for the CDR3 is TGTGCCATCAGTGAAACGGGAAGCACTGAAGCTTTCTTT. V is TRBV10-3 and J is TRBJ1-1; no reliable D call. Germline V gene lookup returns CDR1 ENHRY and CDR2 SYGVKD. Trimming removed 3 bases from V and 4 bases from J, with 9 bases in between. CDR3 length equals 13 residues.

This clonotype occurred a few times. Here the CDR3 reads CSARDWERSGELFF. The DNA for the CDR3 is TGCAGTGCTAGAGATTGGGAGAGGTCCGGGGAGCTGTTTTTT. The chain links TRBV20-1 to TRBJ2-2; D may be TRBD2 (5 bases). Germline CDR1 and CDR2: DFQATT and SNEGSKA (reference sequence). The V gene lost 0 bases and the J gene lost 6 bases, with 11 bases spanning the gap. The CDR3 sequence is 14 residues long.

The V call is TRBV6-5, the J call TRBJ2-3, with D perhaps TRBD1 (5 bases). V was shortened by 4 bases and J by 2 bases, with 16 bases between the two germline ends. The CDR3 runs 16 residues. CDR1 MNHEY and CDR2 SVGAGI come from the germline V gene. The DNA of the CDR3 is TGTGCCAGCAGTTCAAGGCCTTTTGGGGCCACAGATACGCAGTATTTT. Translation gives CASSSRPFGATDTQYF.

The J gene is TRBJ2-1, the V gene TRBV12-3 or TRBV12-4; weak D call: TRBD2 (7 bases). The V end lost 0 bases, the J end lost 6 bases, and 15 bases lay between the germline ends. The CDR3 loop spans 16 amino acids. The CDR3 DNA reads as TGTGCCAGCAGTTTAGCGCCGGGGGGCCCTCTCAATGAGCAGTTCTTC. Protein: CASSLAPGGPLNEQFF.